This TCR beta chain was obtained from a study of shared clonotypes between healthy human individuals. Study-level background: A few men and a couple of women, aged 18 to 49, were donors. Broader study findings: Rarefaction analysis demonstrated incomplete sorted-subset sequencing notwithstanding large depth.

On this clone itself: Its specificity is not known.

The CDR3 runs to 15 residues. Germline lookup yields CDR1 SEHNR and CDR2 FQNEAQ (reference sequence). V lost 4 bases to trimming and J lost 0 bases, with 12 bases between them. Here immunoSEQ multiplex PCR was the method, and the copy in TCRdb shows in-frame clones only, minus some. Here the sample spans roughly 2.5 million clones, over 85% being singletons. The chain couples TRBV7-9 to TRBJ1-1; weak D call: TRBD1 (5 bases). The source of this sequence is a man aged 18 to 29 in good health. The sequenced sample consisted of naive CD4+ T cells sorted from blood. Described subset: CD45RA+ positively selected. The CDR3 is CASSSHRMMNTEAFF. In DNA, the CDR3 is TGTGCCAGCAGCTCCCACAGGATGATGAACACTGAAGCTTTCTTT.